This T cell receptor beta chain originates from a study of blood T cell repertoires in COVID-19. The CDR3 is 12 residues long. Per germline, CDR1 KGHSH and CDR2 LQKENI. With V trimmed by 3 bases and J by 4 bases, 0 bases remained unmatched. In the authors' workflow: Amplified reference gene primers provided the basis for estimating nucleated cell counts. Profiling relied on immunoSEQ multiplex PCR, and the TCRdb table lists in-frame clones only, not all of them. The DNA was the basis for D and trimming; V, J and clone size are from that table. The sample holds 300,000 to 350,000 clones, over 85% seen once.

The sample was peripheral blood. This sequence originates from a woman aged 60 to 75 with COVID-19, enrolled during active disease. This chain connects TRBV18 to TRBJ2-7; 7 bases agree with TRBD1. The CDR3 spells CASSPTGYEQYF. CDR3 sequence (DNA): TGTGCCAGCTCACCGACAGGGTACGAGCAGTACTTC.